This TCR beta chain was observed in a study of blood T cell repertoires in COVID-19 (dated by TCRdb to 2020 to 2021). Notes on the research overall: The collaborator samples originated in the United States, Italy and Spain and spanned the acute and convalescent phases of COVID-19. A de-identified subject ID, COVID-19 status, age in years and sex were almost always included in the sample metadata. The prospective study material was composed of cDNA or gDNA derived from T cells, B-cell-depleted T cells, or PBMCs. The dataset comprised deeply sampled blood TCRbeta repertoires from subjects exposed to, actively infected with, or recovered from COVID-19. The samples were drawn from two sources: the first 160 participants of the ongoing ImmuneRACE study, and over 950 subjects contributed by 6 global collaborators. Where available, HLA class I and class II types were obtained from metadata supplied by the sample provider rather than from assay-based typing. The repertoires were released in a freely available public database meant as a resource for research on the immune response to SARS-CoV-2. On the study overall, not on this receptor specifically: The amount of clinical and demographic metadata varied by source and participant and was provided uncurated.

The immunoSEQ Assay, a bias-controlled multiplex PCR, was used to amplify TCRbeta CDR3 regions from genomic DNA. The source study handled its data this way. The number of nucleated cells in each sample was estimated by amplification of reference gene primers within the assay. To quantify the absolute abundance of each unique TCRbeta CDR3 rearrangement, sequence reads were collapsed and filtered. For each sample, productive Simpson clonality was calculated by taking the square root of Simpson's diversity index across productive rearrangements. TCRdb limited this immuneACCESS table to in-frame rearrangements with V and J called. A share of clones is missing; checked studies link under half to unresolved V genes, and the rest is unexplained. V and J calls plus clone size are reproduced from that table; the DNA served to infer D and trimming. The sample includes roughly 260,000 clones, with approximately 90% observed a single time. The ten top clones hold 1.2% of the sample.

Participants in the prospective study were enrolled through a virtual design, were aged about 18 to 90 years, and lived in approximately 24 United States geographic areas. In the prospective study, cohorts were assigned on the basis of participant-reported clinical history obtained from a screening survey and a study questionnaire. In the prospective study, whole blood, serum and a nasopharyngeal or oropharyngeal swab were collected from each participant by mobile phlebotomists. Prospective study participants could optionally give additional blood draws and questionnaires over a roughly 2-month period. Before DNA extraction, blood samples from the prospective study were shipped at room temperature or frozen. On this clone: Its antigen specificity is not known. No much larger clone exists at a distance of one base, and base qualities are not known.

This clonotype was obtained from a human donor in a cohort exposed to, infected with or recovered from COVID-19 (not recorded which). The donor label of this sample is uncertain. The sequenced material came from PBMCs or T cells enriched from blood (not recorded which).

The DNA sequence is as follows: TGCAGTGCTAGGATTGAAGAGGAGCAGTACTTC. The translation is CSARIEEEQYF. This sequence uses TRBV20-1 and TRBJ2-7; the D gene cannot be named for sure. The V and J ends are trimmed by 3 bases and 7 bases, leaving 10 bases between them. For CDR1 and CDR2, the germline V gene (reference sequence) lists DFQATT and SNEGSKA. CDR3 length: 11 amino acids, cysteine to phenylalanine. Only the CDR3 portion is preserved as DNA: 33 bases, with reading frame beginning at the first base.